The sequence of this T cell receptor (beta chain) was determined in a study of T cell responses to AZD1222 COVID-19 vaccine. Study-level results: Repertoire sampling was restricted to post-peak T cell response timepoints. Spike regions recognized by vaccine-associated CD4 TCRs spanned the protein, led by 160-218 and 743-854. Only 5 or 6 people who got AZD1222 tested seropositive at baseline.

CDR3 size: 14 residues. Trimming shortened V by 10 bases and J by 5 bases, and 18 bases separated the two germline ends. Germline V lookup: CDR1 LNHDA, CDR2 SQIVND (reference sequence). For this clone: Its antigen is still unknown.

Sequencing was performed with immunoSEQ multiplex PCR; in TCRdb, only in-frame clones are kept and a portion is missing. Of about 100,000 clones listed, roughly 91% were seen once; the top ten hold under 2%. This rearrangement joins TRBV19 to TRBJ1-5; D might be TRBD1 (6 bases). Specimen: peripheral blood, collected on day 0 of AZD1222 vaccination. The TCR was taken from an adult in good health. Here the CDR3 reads CATHRAASDQPQHF. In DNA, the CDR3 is TGTGCCACCCACAGGGCGGCGAGCGATCAGCCCCAGCATTTT.